The T cell receptor beta chain under discussion was sequenced for a study of beta chain features in type 1 diabetes. Germline-derived CDR1 and CDR2 are GTSNPN and SVGIG (reference sequence). CDR3 size: 11 residues. The V end was cut by 3 bases, the J end by 13 bases, with 15 bases between. The entirety of the isolated RNA underwent reverse transcription, so expressed TCRB transcripts were sequenced. TCRdb's copy holds only in-frame clones and misses some; the assay was immunoSEQ multiplex PCR. This table holds about 260,000 clones, 55% to 70% found once. What was sequenced was naive CD4+ T cells from blood. This clonotype was obtained from a man younger than 40 in good health. The chain links TRBV30 to TRBJ1-1, with D possibly TRBD1 on 5 matching bases. CDR3 sequence reads: CAWSAHNQGFF. CDR3 DNA sequence: TGTGCCTGGAGCGCCCATAATCAGGGTTTCTTT.